Listed below are T cell receptor beta chains from one sample, sequenced in a study of T cells in Graves' hyperthyroidism and ophthalmopathy. TCRdb independently ran MiXCR on the multiplex PCR reads; one entry per CDR3 protein. The sample lists 80,000 to 100,000 distinct CDR3 sequences; around 37% were seen once. The sample comprised peripheral blood or thyroid tissue (not recorded which). The receptors were sampled from a woman aged 25 to 39 with Graves' hyperthyroidism. Each CDR3 is given with its conserved first and last residue. The D gene is left open where the match is weak. A row's size may be missing; if present it is once, few, many or a size class.

v_gene,abundance,j_gene,d_gene,CDR3aa,CDR3nt
TRBV12-3/TRBV12-4,few,TRBJ2-3,-,CASSPPFPDTQYF,TGTGCCAGCAGTCCCCCCTTCCCAGATACGCAGTATTTT
TRBV5-4,-,TRBJ2-2,TRBD1,CASGHRQDRGLQYIGELFF,TGTGCCAGCGGCCACCGACAGGACAGGGGGCTTCAGTACATCGGGGAGCTGTTTTTC
TRBV7-3,-,TRBJ2-1,TRBD2,CASSLIPASGRDEQFF,TGTGCCAGCAGCTTAATCCCTGCTAGCGGGAGAGATGAGCAGTTCTTC
TRBV7-9,many,TRBJ1-3,-,CTSSSGRAGNTIYF,TGTACCAGCAGCTCCGGCAGGGCTGGAAACACCATATATTTT
TRBV20-1,few,TRBJ2-5,TRBD1,CSAWDRGSQETQYF,TGCAGTGCGTGGGACAGGGGTTCCCAAGAGACCCAGTACTTC
TRBV5-8,-,TRBJ2-7,-,CASRFRDNSYEQYF,TGTGCCAGCAGATTCCGGGACAACTCCTACGAGCAGTACTTC
TRBV7-2,many,TRBJ1-5,-,CASSQSRSQPQHF,TGTGCCAGCAGCCAGTCCCGCTCGCAGCCCCAGCATTTT
TRBV7-8,many,TRBJ2-7,-,CASSLRGRVSAEQYF,TGTGCCAGCAGCTTGCGTGGGCGGGTTTCTGCCGAGCAGTACTTC
TRBV7-9,many,TRBJ2-3,TRBD1,CASSLTGGPSTDTQYF,TGTGCCAGCAGCCTAACAGGGGGCCCTAGCACAGATACGCAGTATTTT
TRBV5-1,many,TRBJ1-1,-,CASSLKWNTEAFF,TGCGCCAGCAGCTTGAAGTGGAACACTGAAGCTTTCTTT
TRBV18,few,TRBJ1-2,-,CASSSSGGGGYTF,TGTGCCAGCTCATCCTCAGGAGGAGGAGGCTACACCTTC
TRBV6-5,many,TRBJ2-7,-,CASSYVGAGSYEQYF,TGTGCCAGCAGTTACGTGGGGGCTGGATCCTACGAGCAGTACTTC
TRBV27,many,TRBJ1-2,-,CASSFKGIYGYGYTF,TGTGCCAGCAGTTTTAAGGGGATATACGGCTATGGCTACACCTTC
TRBV20-1,once,TRBJ2-7,-,CSATGTAPYEQYF,TGCAGTGCTACCGGGACGGCCCCCTACGAGCAGTACTTC
TRBV5-1,many,TRBJ2-2,-,CASSLAAQSNTGELFF,TGCGCCAGCAGCTTGGCCGCCCAGTCAAACACCGGGGAGCTGTTTTTT
TRBV7-2,once,TRBJ1-2,-,CASSLAGGGYYGYTF,TGTGCCAGCAGCTTAGCGGGTGGAGGGTACTATGGCTACACCTTC
TRBV20-1,-,TRBJ1-2,TRBD1,CSAFKDRGRGYTF,TGCAGTGCCTTTAAGGACAGGGGGCGAGGCTACACCTTC
TRBV20-1,-,TRBJ2-5,TRBD2,CSARELAGPKETQYF,TGCAGTGCTAGAGAACTAGCGGGACCGAAAGAGACCCAGTACTTC
TRBV7-9,-,TRBJ2-5,-,CASRDGQETQYF,TGTGCCAGTAGGGACGGCCAAGAGACCCAGTACTTC
TRBV20-1,many,TRBJ2-7,TRBD2,CSARDGGRDAYEQYF,TGCAGTGCTAGAGATGGGGGGAGGGACGCCTACGAGCAGTACTTC
TRBV7-9,many,TRBJ2-3,-,CASSLPGEGTQYF,TGTGCCAGCAGCTTACCGGGAGAAGGTACGCAGTATTTT
TRBV7-9,few,TRBJ2-5,TRBD1,CASSPPPGQTNTGEETQYF,TGTGCCAGCAGCCCCCCCCCGGGACAGACGAACACCGGGGAGGAGACCCAGTACTTC
TRBV7-3,-,TRBJ2-3,-,CASSSRLTGGYTQYF,TGTGCCAGCAGCTCTAGATTAACTGGGGGGTATACGCAGTATTTT
TRBV10-3,many,TRBJ1-2,-,CATHLGGNYGYTF,TGTGCCACACACCTAGGGGGGAACTATGGCTACACCTTC
TRBV7-9,many,TRBJ1-5,-,CASSWGGSNQPQHF,TGTGCCAGCAGCTGGGGGGGGAGCAATCAGCCCCAGCATTTT
TRBV19,many,TRBJ1-1,-,CASSIIHAGPLGAFF,TGTGCCAGTAGTATAATCCATGCAGGCCCCTTAGGGGCTTTCTTT
TRBV20-1,many,TRBJ2-3,-,CSARTTRATWSTDTQYF,TGCAGTGCTAGAACCACGAGGGCTACATGGAGCACAGATACGCAGTATTTT
TRBV25-1,-,TRBJ1-1,-,CASRAEGRLDEAFF,TGTGCCAGCAGGGCGGAGGGGCGTTTGGATGAAGCTTTCTTT
TRBV10-3,many,TRBJ2-7,-,CAIEDGNEQYF,TGTGCCATCGAGGATGGGAACGAGCAGTACTTC
TRBV5-6,-,TRBJ2-3,TRBD2,CASSLVGSGWAFTDTQYF,TGTGCCAGCAGCTTGGTCGGTAGCGGGTGGGCCTTCACAGATACGCAGTATTTT
TRBV19,many,TRBJ1-6,-,CASSIREGDSPLHF,TGTGCCAGTAGTATCAGGGAAGGTGATTCACCCCTCCACTTT
TRBV6-1,few,TRBJ2-7,TRBD2,CASTGLAGAHSYEQYF,TGTGCCAGCACCGGACTAGCGGGAGCCCACTCCTACGAGCAGTACTTC
TRBV10-3,-,TRBJ2-5,TRBD2,CASLAGGRQETQYF,TGTGCCAGTCTAGCGGGAGGCAGGCAAGAGACCCAGTACTTC
TRBV28,-,TRBJ2-3,-,CASRGGGIAGDTQYF,TGTGCCAGCAGAGGGGGAGGAATAGCTGGGGATACGCAGTATTTT
TRBV12-3/TRBV12-4,-,TRBJ2-3,-,CASSLSEGTDTQYF,TGTGCCAGCAGTTTATCAGAGGGCACAGATACGCAGTATTTT
TRBV7-9,-,TRBJ2-7,TRBD2,CASSPLGRGRARYEQYF,TGTGCCAGCAGCCCACTGGGACGCGGGAGGGCCCGGTACGAGCAGTACTTC
TRBV7-2,-,TRBJ2-7,-,CASSLRKGEQYF,TGCGCCAGCAGCCTTAGAAAGGGCGAGCAGTACTTC
TRBV5-1,many,TRBJ2-5,TRBD2,CASSRAGSPQETQYF,TGCGCCAGCAGCAGAGCGGGGAGCCCCCAAGAGACCCAGTACTTC
TRBV10-3,-,TRBJ1-1,-,CAISEPALRAEASF,TGTGCCATCAGTGAGCCCGCCCTTAGGGCTGAAGCTTCCTTT
TRBV7-8,-,TRBJ1-6,-,CASSLGEGSPLHF,TGTGCCAGCAGCTTAGGGGAGGGTTCACCCCTCCACTTT
TRBV9,-,TRBJ2-2,-,CASSVGRRTLKLFF,TGTGCCAGCAGCGTTGGCAGGAGAACACTGAAGCTGTTTTTT
TRBV6-1,-,TRBJ2-7,TRBD1,CASSSTGDEQYF,TGTGCCAGCAGTTCGACAGGGGACGAGCAGTACTTC
TRBV7-2,many,TRBJ2-7,TRBD2,CASTLTSGYYEQYF,TGTGCCAGCACCCTGACTAGCGGCTACTACGAGCAGTACTTC
TRBV20-1,many,TRBJ2-7,-,CSAKSAYEQYF,TGCAGTGCCAAATCGGCCTACGAGCAGTACTTC